This T cell receptor (beta chain) was sequenced for a study of blood T cells in healthy people across ages. A sample-barcoded 5' primer and a J-beta primer mix were used in a second PCR of roughly 7 to 11 cycles. In TCRdb, the 5' RACE reads were re-called with MiXCR into one record per CDR3 protein. The sample shows about 570,000 distinct CDR3 sequences, 27% of them seen only once. This CDR3 comprises 17 residues. CDR1 SGHKS and CDR2 YYEKEE come from the germline V gene (reference sequence). The V and J ends lost 5 bases and 4 bases respectively, with 21 bases between them. This rearrangement joins TRBV5-5 to TRBJ1-4; D not resolved. The sequence was collected from a woman in her seventies in good health. Sequencing input: blood. As DNA, the CDR3 is TGTGCCAGCAGTTTTGTCCCGGCAGTTATATTTAATGAAAAACTGTTTTTT. Residues: CASSFVPAVIFNEKLFF. The whole variable domain, filled in from reference TRBV5-5 and TRBJ1-4, reads DAGVTQSPTHLIKTRGQQVTLRCSPISGHKSVSWYQQVLGQGPQFIFQYYEKEERGRGNFPDRFSARQFPNYSSELNVNALLLGDSALYLCASSFVPAVIFNEKLFFGSGTQLSVL.